This T cell receptor (beta chain) was recorded in a study of blood T cell repertoires in COVID-19. Whole-study context: Sites across the United States, Italy and Spain contributed samples from acute and convalescent COVID-19. PBMCs, B-cell-depleted T cells, or T cells were the source of the cDNA or gDNA that made up the material.

The CDR3 has 18 amino acids. Deletions cut 1 base from V and 5 bases from J, with 21 bases between. Germline CDR1 LNHNV, CDR2 YYDKDF (reference sequence). Data came from immunoSEQ multiplex PCR; TCRdb stores just in-frame clones and leaves some out. The data hold around 43,000 clones, with around 85% observed a single time. The sample consisted of peripheral blood. The sequence derives from a woman aged 80 or older with acute or convalescent COVID-19. The V call is TRBV15, the J call TRBJ2-1; possible D gene TRBD1, 6 bases. CDR3: CATSRVAQGQGRNNEQFF. The CDR3 DNA sequence: TGTGCCACCAGCAGAGTGGCCCAGGGGCAGGGGAGAAACAATGAGCAGTTCTTC.